This T cell receptor beta chain was captured by sequencing in a study of PD-L1 blockade in urothelial cancer. In the study overall: The analyses of blood took place 3 weeks (second dose) and 6 weeks after treatment start. Reported median T cell count for blood samples was approximately 140,000.

Using immunoSEQ multiplex PCR, the repertoire was profiled, and TCRdb retains in-frame clones only, with some absent. The top ten clones hold over 0.7% of a sample with around 69,000 clones, roughly 90% of them seen once. As for time point: peripheral blood 6 weeks after treatment start. Samples spanned pretreatment and treatment, with 1 to 8 time points per patient. The TCR originated in a woman older than 75 with urothelial cancer. The sequencing used PBMCs, collected around atezolizumab (anti-PD-L1) treatment.

CDR3 in amino acids: CASSTYTAETGYGYTF. The CDR3 DNA is TGTGCCAGCAGTACCTACACAGCTGAGACAGGGTACGGCTACACCTTC. The rearrangement joins TRBV28 to TRBJ1-2, with 7 bases identical to TRBD1. The CDR3 runs to 16 residues. Per germline, CDR1 MDHEN and CDR2 SYDVKM. The J segment lost 8 bases and the V segment lost 5 bases, leaving 17 bases of the junction unmatched.